What follows is one T cell receptor (beta chain) and its context. Its antigen remains unknown. Looked up from germline, CDR1 is SGHVS and CDR2 is FNYEAQ. V was trimmed by 4 bases and J by 3 bases, leaving 16 bases between them. This CDR3 spans 15 amino acids. The data originate from a study of cytomegalovirus exposure and HLA in healthy donors. PCR amplification relied on 60 Vbeta primers (plus 13 Jbeta primers). Produced via immunoSEQ multiplex PCR; TCRdb's table is partial and in-frame only. Among roughly 180,000 clones, around four fifths were seen once, and the ten largest hold about 1.3%. Study results and limitations: Associated with HLA alleles at 0.05 false discovery rate in a later analysis were about 17,000 TCR beta sequences. Presence/absence analyses supposed approximately even sequencing depth among donors.

The J gene is TRBJ2-7, the V gene TRBV7-6, with D possibly being TRBD2 (6 bases). The sequenced sample was PBMCs. The clonotype comes from a man aged 25-40 years in good health and CMV-seronegative. In DNA form, the CDR3 reads TGTGCCAGCAGCTCCTGGGACTTCCCCATCTACGAGCAGTACTTC. Its protein is CASSSWDFPIYEQYF. The full variable domain, with the rest looked up from reference TRBV7-6 and TRBJ2-7, is GAGVSQSPRYKVTKRGQDVALRCDPISGHVSLYWYRQALGQGPEFLTYFNYEAQQDKSGLPNDRFSAERPEGSISTLTIQRTEQRDSAMYRCASSSWDFPIYEQYFGPGTRLTVT.